Sequencing of this TCR beta chain was carried out in a study of beta chain features in type 1 diabetes. Study results and limitations: Sequencing the cDNA could make cells with high TCR expression show up more than they should. Patients and controls would be equally affected if PCR favored shorter templates. A moderate, significant TCRB CDR3 shortening appeared in type 1 diabetes across four CD4+ subsets.

A few counts support this clone. Its antigen is still unknown. Donors underwent one heparinised blood draw, about 110 mL on average. Cells sorted by CD45RO/CCR7/CD25/CD127/CD95/CD27 comprised CD4+ naive, central memory, regulatory and stem cell-like memory cells. The CDR3 is 15 residues long. Trimming removed 3 bases at V and 0 bases at J, with 9 bases between. CDR1 is MDHEN, CDR2 SYDVKM, per germline. Reverse transcribing all isolated RNA meant expressed TCRB transcripts were sequenced. Data came from immunoSEQ multiplex PCR; TCRdb stores just in-frame clones and leaves some out. The profile shows nearly 700,000 clones, 13% of them singletons.

The chain links TRBV28 to TRBJ1-3, with a weak D call TRBD1 (5 bases). This TCR derives from a man aged 18 to 30 with type 1 diabetes. The material sequenced was naive CD4+ T cells from blood. The CDR3 spells CASSFRQSSGNTIYF. CDR3 nucleotide sequence: TGTGCCAGCAGTTTCCGACAGAGCTCTGGAAACACCATATATTTT.